This T cell receptor (beta chain) is from a study of blood T cell repertoires in COVID-19. Turning to the study itself: Acute and convalescent COVID-19 samples came from the United States, Italy and Spain. The analysed material was cDNA or gDNA that came from T cells, B-cell-depleted T cells, or PBMCs.

As handled by the study authors: Nucleated cell number was recorded as an estimate derived from reference gene primer amplification. Some clones are missing from TCRdb's copy, which holds only in-frame ones; the method was immunoSEQ multiplex PCR. The V and J calls and clone size were taken over from that table, and D and trimming were inferred from the DNA. The sample carries some 320,000 clones, approximately 89% recorded once. Patients of the Seattle cohort, enrolled during active infection, were followed longitudinally. Germline lookup yields CDR1 LGHNA and CDR2 YNFKEQ. The CDR3 extends over 16 amino acids. The J segment lost 10 bases and the V segment lost 3 bases, leaving 10 bases of the junction unmatched.

Sample: peripheral blood. The sequence came from a woman aged 25-40 years with COVID-19, enrolled during active disease. The V call is TRBV4-2, the J call TRBJ1-6; 9 bases are a match to TRBD1. The CDR3 loop reads CASSQASGTGFSPLHF. In nucleotides, the CDR3 is TGTGCCAGCAGCCAGGCTTCCGGGACAGGGTTCTCACCCCTCCACTTT.